These T cell receptor beta chains were read from a single sample in a study of shared clonotypes between healthy human individuals. The protocol was immunoSEQ multiplex PCR, while the TCRdb copy is restricted to in-frame clones and leaves out a portion. In the table there are 2 million to 2.5 million clones, just under 95% of which are singletons. The sample was naive CD8+ T cells sorted from blood. Receptor source: a man younger than 30 in good health. Each CDR3 is given with its conserved first and last residue. The D gene is left open where the match is weak. Expanded clones are given a class, and other clones once, few, many or no size at all.

TRBD1	NA	TRBJ1-6	TRBV27	CASTLTGGGHSPLHF	TGTGCCAGCACCTTGACAGGGGGCGGACATTCACCCCTCCACTTT
TRBD1	once	TRBJ2-3	TRBV6-5	CASREFGTEGDTQYF	TGTGCCAGCAGAGAATTTGGGACAGAGGGAGATACGCAGTATTTT
TRBD2	NA	TRBJ2-1	TRBV9	CASSVGGRGDNEQFF	TGTGCCAGCAGCGTAGGCGGGAGGGGGGACAATGAGCAGTTCTTC
NA	NA	TRBJ2-2	TRBV2	CASSEGAVPNTGELFF	TGTGCCAGCAGTGAAGGGGCGGTACCGAACACCGGGGAGCTGTTTTTT
TRBD2	NA	TRBJ2-1	TRBV4-3	CASSRVYLAGDEQFF	TGCGCCAGCAGCCGAGTTTATCTAGCGGGAGATGAGCAGTTCTTC
TRBD1	NA	TRBJ1-5	TRBV6-5	CASSRTGESQPQHF	TGTGCCAGCAGCCGCACAGGGGAGTCTCAGCCCCAGCATTTT
NA	NA	TRBJ2-3	TRBV13	CASSPRGGRADTQYF	TGTGCCAGCAGCCCCCGAGGGGGGCGGGCAGATACGCAGTATTTT
TRBD1	NA	TRBJ2-5	TRBV11-2	CASRSDRGKETQYF	TGTGCCAGCAGATCCGACAGGGGGAAAGAGACCCAGTACTTC
TRBD2	once	TRBJ2-3	TRBV6-6	CASSYGAGGPDTQYF	TGTGCCAGCAGTTACGGAGCGGGGGGCCCAGATACGCAGTATTTT
NA	NA	TRBJ2-1	TRBV29-1	CSVERVTYNEQFF	TGCAGCGTTGAGAGGGTAACCTACAATGAGCAGTTCTTC
NA	once	TRBJ2-5	TRBV2	CASSEGYRLQETQYF	TGTGCCAGCAGTGAAGGTTACCGGTTACAAGAGACCCAGTACTTC
TRBD1	NA	TRBJ2-7	TRBV2	CASGRPDRLYEQYF	TGTGCCAGCGGGCGGCCGGACAGGTTGTACGAGCAGTACTTC
NA	NA	TRBJ2-1	TRBV11-3	CASSLEEISEQFF	TGTGCCAGCAGCTTAGAGGAAATTTCTGAGCAGTTCTTC
NA	once	TRBJ2-2	TRBV7-6	CASSLGSTGELFF	TGTGCCAGCAGCTTAGGGTCCACCGGGGAGCTGTTTTTT
NA	NA	TRBJ2-7	TRBV29-1	CSVEDTAGLSYEQYF	TGCAGCGTTGAAGATACGGCGGGGCTCTCCTACGAGCAGTACTTC
NA	once	TRBJ2-5	TRBV28	CASSSRARGKETQYF	TGTGCCAGCAGTTCACGGGCCAGGGGAAAAGAGACCCAGTACTTC
TRBD2	NA	TRBJ2-1	TRBV7-2	CASSYGLVGEQFF	TGTGCCAGCAGCTACGGACTAGTAGGTGAGCAGTTCTTC
NA	NA	TRBJ2-7	TRBV5-6	CASSLGPAAGYEQYF	TGTGCCAGCAGCTTGGGTCCAGCGGCGGGGTACGAGCAGTACTTC
NA	NA	TRBJ2-2	TRBV29-1	CSVRQPNTGELFF	TGCAGCGTCCGACAGCCGAACACCGGGGAGCTGTTTTTT
TRBD1	NA	TRBJ2-2	TRBV6-5	CASSYETGGNGGELFF	TGTGCCAGCAGTTACGAGACAGGGGGCAATGGCGGGGAGCTGTTTTTT
NA	once	TRBJ1-1	TRBV28	CASSFGENTEAFF	TGTGCCAGCAGTTTTGGTGAGAACACTGAAGCTTTCTTT
NA	NA	TRBJ1-1	TRBV4-1	CASSQPDRRAFF	TGCGCCAGCAGCCAGCCTGACAGGAGGGCTTTCTTT
NA	few	TRBJ1-1	TRBV7-9	CASSLPMNTEAFF	TGTGCCAGCAGCTTACCGATGAACACTGAAGCTTTCTTT
NA	NA	TRBJ2-3	TRBV7-9	CASSLPSPDTQYF	TGTGCCAGCAGCTTGCCGAGCCCAGATACGCAGTATTTT
TRBD1	once	TRBJ2-2	TRBV11-2	CASSWDRGSTGELFF	TGTGCCAGCAGCTGGGACAGGGGCTCAACCGGGGAGCTGTTTTTT
NA	NA	TRBJ2-2	TRBV9	CASSVVTGNTGELFF	TGTGCCAGCAGCGTAGTAACAGGGAACACCGGGGAGCTGTTTTTT
NA	NA	TRBJ2-7	TRBV19	CASSGRTGTHEQYF	TGTGCCAGTAGTGGCCGAACAGGGACTCACGAGCAGTACTTC
TRBD2	NA	TRBJ2-5	TRBV7-9	CASSLRTSGEETQYF	TGTGCCAGCAGCCTAAGGACTAGCGGGGAGGAGACCCAGTACTTC
TRBD1	NA	TRBJ1-1	TRBV30	CAWSDGIPGQGTNTEAFF	TGTGCCTGGAGTGACGGAATCCCGGGACAGGGAACCAACACTGAAGCTTTCTTT
NA	NA	TRBJ2-2	TRBV28	CASFGPDTGELFF	TGTGCCAGCTTCGGGCCAGACACCGGGGAGCTGTTTTTT
NA	NA	TRBJ2-1	TRBV5-8	CASSQDSYNEQFF	TGTGCCAGCAGCCAGGACTCCTACAATGAGCAGTTCTTC
NA	NA	TRBJ2-7	TRBV6-9	CASSSKSQYSYEQYF	TGTGCCAGCAGTTCCAAGTCCCAGTACTCCTACGAGCAGTACTTC
NA	NA	TRBJ1-5	TRBV28	CASRSIELGYSNQPQHF	TGTGCCAGCAGAAGTATAGAGTTAGGATATAGCAATCAGCCCCAGCATTTT
NA	NA	TRBJ1-5	TRBV27	CASSRGFGQPQHF	TGTGCCAGCAGTAGGGGGTTCGGCCAGCCCCAGCATTTT
TRBD2	NA	TRBJ2-7	TRBV27	CASSPSTGTILHEQYF	TGTGCCAGCAGTCCATCCACCGGGACTATTCTCCACGAGCAGTACTTC
NA	NA	TRBJ1-5	TRBV2	CASSPGNQPQHF	TGTGCCAGCAGTCCAGGGAATCAGCCCCAGCATTTT
TRBD1	NA	TRBJ2-1	TRBV15	CATSTPSWTGSNNEQFF	TGTGCCACCAGCACCCCATCCTGGACAGGGAGTAACAATGAGCAGTTCTTC
TRBD2	NA	TRBJ2-3	TRBV4-1	CASSQSLAGTDTQYF	TGCGCCAGCAGCCAATCGCTAGCGGGCACAGATACGCAGTATTTT
NA	NA	TRBJ2-1	TRBV29-1	CSVVAGNDNEQFF	TGCAGCGTTGTTGCAGGGAACGACAATGAGCAGTTCTTC
NA	NA	TRBJ2-2	TRBV6-6	CASRSGPMPITGELFF	TGTGCCAGCAGGTCGGGCCCAATGCCCATCACCGGGGAGCTGTTTTTT
TRBD2	once	TRBJ2-1	TRBV11-2	CASSLVALAGEMYEQFF	TGTGCCAGCAGCTTAGTGGCGCTAGCGGGAGAAATGTATGAGCAGTTCTTC
TRBD1	NA	TRBJ2-1	TRBV27	CASSPSQGAKNNEQFF	TGTGCCAGCAGTCCGAGCCAGGGGGCGAAAAACAATGAGCAGTTCTTC
TRBD1	NA	TRBJ2-7	TRBV10-3	CAISDPTSGQWSPYEQYF	TGTGCCATCAGTGATCCTACTTCGGGACAGTGGTCACCCTACGAGCAGTACTTC
NA	NA	TRBJ2-5	TRBV11-3	CASSIGTGETQYF	TGTGCCAGCAGCATCGGGACTGGAGAGACCCAGTACTTC
NA	NA	TRBJ1-1	TRBV6-1	CATIRPGYTEAFF	TGTGCCACCATACGTCCGGGGTACACTGAAGCTTTCTTT
TRBD1	NA	TRBJ1-2	TRBV13	CASSLIGTGALRGYGYTF	TGTGCCAGCAGCTTAATTGGGACAGGGGCCTTAAGGGGCTATGGCTACACCTTC
TRBD2	NA	TRBJ2-1	TRBV11-2	CASSLEATSGDEQFF	TGTGCCAGCAGCTTAGAAGCGACTAGCGGAGACGAGCAGTTCTTC
NA	once	TRBJ2-7	TRBV13	CASSLRVSSYEQYF	TGTGCCAGCAGCTTACGGGTGTCTTCCTACGAGCAGTACTTC
NA	NA	TRBJ1-4	TRBV11-2	CASSSQVATNEKLFF	TGTGCCAGCAGCTCCCAGGTTGCAACTAATGAAAAACTGTTTTTT
NA	NA	TRBJ2-1	TRBV6-5	CASSGWREGTGEQFF	TGTGCCAGCAGTGGGTGGCGTGAGGGTACCGGTGAGCAGTTCTTC
TRBD1	NA	TRBJ1-1	TRBV30	CAYRDRGRGTEAFF	TGTGCCTACCGGGACAGGGGACGGGGCACTGAAGCTTTCTTT